This T cell receptor (beta chain) was retrieved from a study of T cell responses to AZD1222 COVID-19 vaccine. Study outcomes and limitations: Sampling that yielded the repertoires occurred only after the peak T cell response. Reports say nearly half of spike-specific TCRs go after unmutated variant regions. At 160-218 and 743-854, vaccine-associated CD4 TCRs were dominant, and they spanned spike.

Produced via immunoSEQ multiplex PCR; TCRdb's table is partial and in-frame only. The table lists over 55,000 clones, about four fifths of them singletons, with about 6.1% in the top ten. The CDR3 consists of 13 residues. Trimming cost V 4 bases and J 5 bases, with 9 bases left between them. The count of this clone is one. Its antigen is not known. The receptor was isolated from an adult who received the AZD1222 COVID-19 vaccine. The chain is built from TRBV12-3 or TRBV12-4 and TRBJ1-5; D gene unclear. The sample consisted of peripheral blood, taken 28 days after the second AZD1222 dose. CDR3 DNA sequence: TGTGCCAGCAGTTCCGGGCCCGATCAGCCCCAGCATTTT. Translated, it gives CASSSGPDQPQHF.